Listed below are T cell receptor beta chains from one sample, sequenced in a study of PD-1 blockade in classical Hodgkin lymphoma. Using immunoSEQ multiplex PCR, the repertoire was profiled, and TCRdb retains in-frame clones only, with some absent. Of 20,000 to 25,000 clones in the sample, around 80% were seen once. The input for sequencing was CD4+ T cells from blood, taken before the fourth cycle of nivolumab. The origin of the receptors is a human donor with classical Hodgkin lymphoma. Both conserved end residues are part of each CDR3. The order of the fields is D gene, CDR3 length, J gene, clone size, V gene, CDR3 protein. A D gene is named only where the DNA matches it firmly. Part of the rows lack a size; the others show once, few, many or a class for expanded clones.

NA	13	TRBJ1-2	NA	TRBV6-5	CASSYQGKYGYTF
NA	14	TRBJ1-3	once	TRBV5-5	CASSLWGAGNTIYF
NA	14	TRBJ1-1	NA	TRBV7-2	CASSFSRGGREAFF
NA	15	TRBJ2-2	NA	TRBV5-1	CASSLVRTQAGELFF
TRBD2	18	TRBJ2-1	NA	TRBV4-3	CASSQDYGLAGTHNEQFF
TRBD1	15	TRBJ1-5	NA	TRBV7-2	CASSSGTGGFQPQHF
NA	13	TRBJ2-5	NA	TRBV10-3	CAITSGLGETQYF
NA	17	TRBJ1-1	NA	TRBV21-1	CASSKAGGQTKNTEAFF
TRBD1	15	TRBJ2-5	NA	TRBV28	CASSYLDRGGETQYF
NA	14	TRBJ2-7	NA	TRBV7-2	CASSLGRGPYEQYF
TRBD1	14	TRBJ2-5	NA	TRBV11-1	CASGQGAQTETQYF
TRBD1	15	TRBJ1-1	NA	TRBV7-2	CASSFTGGMNTEAFF
NA	14	TRBJ2-7	NA	TRBV19	CASSIAGTRDEQYF
NA	16	TRBJ2-1	once	TRBV5-1	CASSLVRGSIDNEQFF
NA	11	TRBJ1-5	NA	TRBV7-2	CASSEGEGQHF
NA	15	TRBJ2-1	NA	TRBV21-1	CASSLLSRGTNEQFF
NA	12	TRBJ2-7	NA	TRBV4-2	CASSPNGYEQYF
NA	15	TRBJ2-1	NA	TRBV5-5	CASSLAVASYNEQFF
NA	12	TRBJ1-6	once	TRBV30	CACVNRNSPLHF
NA	16	TRBJ2-3	NA	TRBV4-1	CASSQDLRGQGDTQYF
TRBD1	18	TRBJ2-6	NA	TRBV5-6	CASSLYGQESSGANVLTF
NA	15	TRBJ1-5	once	TRBV7-2	CASSFATVQNQPQHF
TRBD1	14	TRBJ1-5	NA	TRBV9	CASSGGQVNQPQHF
NA	13	TRBJ1-2	NA	TRBV30	CAWSDGGVYGYTF
NA	14	TRBJ1-1	NA	TRBV7-3	CASSLTGVGTEAFF
TRBD1	18	TRBJ2-1	once	TRBV19	CASSIRGLPGTGHNEQFF
TRBD2	14	TRBJ2-5	NA	TRBV6-5	CASSPFGGQETQYF
NA	17	TRBJ2-7	once	TRBV7-3	CASSQNHLDRAGGEQYF
NA	12	TRBJ1-2	NA	TRBV7-2	CASSDSPYGYTF
NA	16	TRBJ2-7	few	TRBV4-2	CASSQYGGIGSHEQYF
TRBD1	14	TRBJ2-7	NA	TRBV19	CASGKGQGNYEQYF
TRBD2	17	TRBJ2-4	NA	TRBV25-1	CASSEGGYSGTKNIQYF
NA	12	TRBJ1-3	NA	TRBV6-1	CASKLEGNTIYF